What follows describes a single T cell receptor (beta chain). Many counts were recorded for this clonotype. Its antigen specificity is not known. No base-level quality is on record; no much larger clone is a single base apart. Library construction relied on 5' RACE. Sequencing instrument: Illumina HiSeq 2000. Template switching introduced a universal primer binding site; the final cDNA contained a unique molecular identifier, enabling accurate counting of TCR cDNA molecules. Specific primers in the conserved constant-segment region were used to synthesize first-strand cDNA for the TCR alpha and beta chains. Each cDNA library was double barcoded, with a SMART-Mk sample barcode plus Illumina barcodes, to control for contamination. Two successive PCR steps introduced TruSeq adapter sequences along with Illumina sample barcodes. The Illumina HiSeq platform was used with custom primers to sequence TCR alpha and beta cDNA libraries. The study's own analysis went as follows. MiGEC was used to process raw reads and extract unique molecular identifiers, and MiXCR was used to find CDR3 positions. For each individual, recombination models were inferred using an EM algorithm with the repgenHMM and IGoR tools. Shared clonotype analysis was performed with the tcR package in R, normalizing sharing by the product of cloneset sizes. To study raw recombination without the effects of thymic and clonal selection, out-of-frame nonproductive sequences were analyzed. TCRdb redid the processing of the public reads, applying fastp at Q25 and MiXCR, and retained in-frame beta chains. Rows merge per CDR3 protein into single entries with the most common DNA and genes. The V and J calls and clone size come from TCRdb's table, not from the authors' own analysis. Here the sample has 1.5 million to 2 million distinct CDR3 sequences; around 29% occur a single time. Approximately 0.29% of the sample is in the top ten clones.

These data come from a study of identical twins (dated by TCRdb to about 2016). With regard to the full study: The study deep-sequenced TCR alpha and beta repertoires from monozygotic twins, unrelated adults of various ages and cord blood to test whether fetal clonotypes persist. Replicate twin experiments were performed at different times using different library preparation protocols to rule out contamination.

The study at large found these results: Invariant T cells such as MAIT and iNKT could partly confound zero-insertion analyses, though diverse VJ usage argued against this for most clonotypes. Out-of-frame TCR alpha sharing in monozygotic twins was systematically underestimated by recombination models, whereas sharing between unrelated individuals was in agreement with the recombination models. Fewer insertions were carried by abundant cord blood beta clonotypes; a weaker similar trend was observed in young adult naive repertoires, while no such trend was observed in memory repertoires. Compared with coincidental sharing between unrelated individuals, an excess of low generation-probability sequences was observed among out-of-frame TCR alpha sequences shared between twins. The excess sharing between twins in beta out-of-frame sequences was weaker because fewer shared sequences reduced the signal-to-noise ratio. Because the same donors could not be followed over many years, conclusions were based on cross-sectional statistical analysis.

Only healthy Caucasian donors were included. At the junction V is shortened by 4 bases and J by 5 bases, with 18 bases in between. Per the germline V gene, MNHEY is the CDR1 and SVGAGI is the CDR2. The CDR3 measures 15 amino acids from cysteine to phenylalanine. Solely the CDR3 DNA is kept, with 45 bases framed from the first base. Sequencing used cord blood. The sequence derives from a newborn girl in good health. The chain was built from TRBV6-5 and TRBJ2-7; the D gene is unclear. The sequenced DNA is TGTGCCAGCAGTTCTAACTGGGCATTTAAAAACGAGCAGTACTTC. Protein translation: CASSSNWAFKNEQYF.